The 21 T cell receptor beta chains below were found in one sample sequenced in a study of identical twins. TCRdb reanalysed the 5' RACE reads using MiXCR and keeps one entry per CDR3 protein. The sample records 750,000 to 950,000 distinct CDR3 sequences, approximately 13% being singletons. The same sample was also used in a study of yellow fever vaccine responses in identical twins.

Sequencing was done on a sample of PBMCs. Receptors originate from a young woman in good health.

The chain employs TRBV5-5 and TRBJ2-3; TRBD1 or TRBD2 may be the D gene (5 bases each). Germline CDR1 SGHKS, CDR2 YYEKEE (reference sequence). This CDR3 has 15 amino acids. V was cut by 3 bases and J by 1 base, with 12 bases left in between. Written as DNA, the CDR3 is TGTGCCAGCAGCTGGGGGAGATGGGGCACAGATACGCAGTATTTT. It specifies CASSWGRWGTDTQYF.

This clonotype was detected only a few times. This chain connects TRBV9 to TRBJ2-2, with D unresolved. CDR3 size: 15 residues. The germline gives CDR1 SGDLS, CDR2 YYNGEE. Trimming shortened V by 4 bases and J by 2 bases, and 12 bases separated the two germline ends. The CDR3 reads CASSRSSDNTGELFF. The CDR3 coding sequence is TGTGCCAGCAGCCGGTCCAGCGACAACACCGGGGAGCTGTTTTTT.

This sequence joins TRBV2 and TRBJ2-1; no clear D gene. Per the germline V gene, CDR1 is SNHLY and CDR2 is FYNNEI. Trimming left V 3 bases short and J 6 bases short, with 9 bases between. The length of the CDR3 is 13 residues. DNA for the CDR3: TGTGCCAGCAGTGATAACACCTTCAATGAGCAGTTCTTC. Amino acid sequence: CASSDNTFNEQFF.

V gene TRBV9 combines with J gene TRBJ2-1; 7 nucleotides line up with TRBD2. This CDR3 is 15 amino acids long. Germline V gives CDR1 SGDLS, CDR2 YYNGEE. J lost 5 bases, V lost 1 base, and 6 bases had no gene match. CDR3 DNA sequence: TGTGCCAGCAGCGTAAACGTGCTAGCGGACAATGAGCAGTTCTTC. It specifies CASSVNVLADNEQFF.

This clonotype has more than one count but fewer than ten. This rearrangement joins TRBV5-4 to TRBJ1-1; 7 nucleotides agree with TRBD1. CDR1 and CDR2 from the germline V gene are SGHNT and YYREEE (reference sequence). V was pared by 3 bases and J by 1 base, with 9 bases of the junction left unmatched. This CDR3 comprises 16 residues. DNA for the CDR3: TGTGCCAGCAGCTCGGGACAGCTAAGCGCGAACACTGAAGCTTTCTTT. Protein product: CASSSGQLSANTEAFF. The variable domain in full, with the rest retrieved from reference TRBV5-4 and TRBJ1-1, is ETGVTQSPTHLIKTRGQQVTLRCSSQSGHNTVSWYQQALGQGPQFIFQYYREEENGRGNFPPRFSGLQFPNYSSELNVNALELDDSALYLCASSSGQLSANTEAFFGQGTRLTVV.

This clonotype was seen just once. The genes are TRBV5-5 and TRBJ2-2; D uncertain. This CDR3 has 16 amino acids. Trimming pared 0 bases from V and 4 bases from J, leaving 13 bases between. Germline CDR1 is SGHKS and CDR2 is YYEKEE (reference sequence). CDR3 DNA sequence: TGTGCCAGCAGCTTGGCTGGGGTCTCGAGCACCGGGGAGCTGTTTTTT. This sequence encodes CASSLAGVSSTGELFF.

There are a few counts of this clonotype. The chain joins TRBV4-2 to TRBJ2-2, with D unresolved. Deletions cut 4 bases from V and 4 bases from J, with 13 bases between. Germline V gives CDR1 LGHNA, CDR2 YNFKEQ. The CDR3 totals 15 residues. The CDR3 sequence is CASSPTLPGTGELFF. The CDR3 DNA follows: TGTGCCAGCAGCCCTACCCTGCCGGGCACCGGGGAGCTGTTTTTT.

This clonotype was seen only a few times. The chain uses TRBV6-1 and TRBJ1-2; D uncertain. The CDR3 has 15 residues. The V gene lost 5 bases and the J gene lost 4 bases, with 17 bases spanning the gap. Germline assignment: CDR1 MNHNS and CDR2 SASEGT. The DNA for the CDR3 is TGTGCCAGCAGTCGTACCCGGGATTCGACCTATGGCTACACCTTC. This encodes CASSRTRDSTYGYTF.

This clonotype has more than one count but fewer than ten. This CDR3 reads CASSLVPSGRASGANVLTF. In DNA, the CDR3 is TGCGCCAGCAGCTTGGTGCCTAGCGGGAGGGCCTCTGGGGCCAACGTCCTGACTTTC. J is TRBJ2-6 and V is TRBV5-1, with 12 bases that match TRBD2. The CDR3 length is 19 residues. Germline V lookup: CDR1 SGHRS, CDR2 YFSETQ. The J segment lost 0 bases and the V segment lost 0 bases, leaving 4 bases of the junction unmatched.

This clonotype was recorded a few times. The chain uses TRBV5-1 and TRBJ2-3, with D possibly matching TRBD1 (5 bases). V lost 0 bases and J 1 base, leaving 12 bases between the germline ends. Germline CDR1 SGHRS, CDR2 YFSETQ. CDR3 length: 16 residues. DNA of the CDR3: TGCGCCAGCAGCTTGGTCCAGGGTGGGGGCACAGATACGCAGTATTTT. Translation: CASSLVQGGGTDTQYF. Looking up the rest from reference TRBV5-1 and TRBJ2-3 gives the full variable domain: KAGVTQTPRYLIKTRGQQVTLSCSPISGHRSVSWYQQTPGQGLQFLFEYFSETQRNKGNFPGRFSGRQFSNSRSEMNVSTLELGDSALYLCASSLVQGGGTDTQYFGPGTRLTVL.

This rearrangement joins TRBV6-6 to TRBJ2-5, with D possibly TRBD2 on 5 matching bases. Germline lookup yields CDR1 MNHNY and CDR2 SVGAGI (reference sequence). The CDR3 is 14 residues long. V lost 4 bases and J lost 1, with 10 bases in between. Written as DNA, the CDR3 is TGTGCCAGCAGTTTGATAGGACTCCAAGAGACCCAGTACTTC. Translating gives CASSLIGLQETQYF.

This clonotype was observed a few times. The V and J genes are TRBV12-3 or TRBV12-4 and TRBJ2-1; D remains ambiguous. The CDR3 loop spans 12 amino acids. The ends were cut back, 6 bases at V and 9 bases at J, with 12 bases in the middle. The CDR3 DNA reads TGTGCCAGCAGGGCCCCCAGGCTTGAGCAGTTCTTC. Translating it yields CASRAPRLEQFF.

This clonotype has more than one count but fewer than ten. The J gene is TRBJ1-5, the V gene TRBV28, with D possibly matching TRBD1 (5 bases). The CDR3 is made up of 14 amino acids. Germline V gene data show CDR1 as MDHEN and CDR2 as SYDVKM. Trimming shortened V by 2 bases and J by 5 bases, and 10 bases separated the two germline ends. DNA of the CDR3: TGTGCCAGCAGTTTACCAGACAGATATCAGCCCCAGCATTTT. It is translated as CASSLPDRYQPQHF.

This clonotype showed up many times. CDR3 sequence (DNA): TGTGCCAGCAGCTTTCTCGGGACAGGGGGCTACAATGAGCAGTTCTTC. Its protein product is CASSFLGTGGYNEQFF. The rearrangement links TRBV5-6 to TRBJ2-1; 11 nucleotides agree with TRBD1. Germline lookup yields CDR1 SGHDT and CDR2 YYEEEE. The CDR3 extends over 16 amino acids. After removal of 2 bases from V and 3 bases from J, the junction contained 4 bases not matched to a gene.

The rearrangement uses TRBV6-1 and TRBJ1-2; 8 bases map to TRBD1. Looked up from germline, CDR1 is MNHNS and CDR2 is SASEGT. V dropped 5 bases and J dropped 8; count of bases not matched to a gene: 10. The CDR3 covers 14 residues. CDR3 coding DNA: TGTGCCAGCAGTCAACCCGGGACAGGCGAAGGCTACACCTTC. As protein: CASSQPGTGEGYTF.

The table lists this clonotype with many counts. This chain uses TRBV6-4 with TRBJ2-3; 12 bases agree with TRBD2. CDR1 and CDR2 from the germline V gene are MRHNA and SNTAGT. The CDR3 loop spans 15 amino acids. Unmatched junction bases numbered 3, after V lost 4 bases and J lost 4 bases. The CDR3 spells CASSVGTSGSDTQYF. In nucleotides, the CDR3 is TGTGCCAGCAGTGTTGGGACTAGCGGGTCAGATACGCAGTATTTT.

This clonotype was seen only a few times. This sequence joins TRBV7-2 and TRBJ2-7; 9 bases are shared with TRBD2. After removal of 5 bases from V and 3 bases from J, the junction contained 11 bases not matched to a gene. This CDR3 region has 16 residues. CDR1 is SGHTA, CDR2 FQGNSA, per germline. CDR3 DNA sequence: TGTGCCAGCAGCCCCCGGGGGGCTAGCGGGATCTACGAGCAGTACTTC. Its translation: CASSPRGASGIYEQYF.

Ten or more counts support this clonotype. The chain joins TRBV5-1 to TRBJ2-1; no clear D. V was shortened by 4 bases and J by 6 bases, with 11 bases between the two germline ends. This CDR3 is built from 13 residues. Per the germline V gene, CDR1 is SGHRS and CDR2 is YFSETQ. CDR3: CASSGDWPNEQFF. The DNA of the CDR3 is TGCGCCAGCAGCGGCGACTGGCCCAATGAGCAGTTCTTC.

The J gene is TRBJ2-3, the V gene TRBV28, with D possibly being TRBD1 (6 bases). The germline V gene encodes CDR1 MDHEN and CDR2 SYDVKM. Trimming stripped 1 base from V and 3 bases from J, with 11 bases between. This CDR3 contains 15 residues. The CDR3 nucleotides read TGTGCCAGCAGTTTATCCAGCCAGGGGACAGATACGCAGTATTTT. It specifies CASSLSSQGTDTQYF.

This rearrangement joins TRBV5-1 to TRBJ2-5; the D is unclear. V dropped 1 base and J dropped 5 bases, with 15 bases sitting between them. Looked up from germline, CDR1 is SGHRS and CDR2 is YFSETQ. The CDR3 totals 15 residues. Here the CDR3 DNA reads TGCGCCAGCAGCTTGCAGTGGGCAGGCTCCGAGACCCAGTACTTC. Its protein product is CASSLQWAGSETQYF. The variable domain in full, with the rest retrieved from reference TRBV5-1 and TRBJ2-5, is KAGVTQTPRYLIKTRGQQVTLSCSPISGHRSVSWYQQTPGQGLQFLFEYFSETQRNKGNFPGRFSGRQFSNSRSEMNVSTLELGDSALYLCASSLQWAGSETQYFGPGTRLLVL.

The rearrangement uses TRBV7-9 and TRBJ2-3, with D unclear. The CDR3 covers 12 residues. In germline, CDR1 is SEHNR, CDR2 FQNEAQ (reference sequence). Between the trimmed V and J ends, which lost 1 base and 14 bases, there was a span of 13 bases. This chain's CDR3 is CASSLVAGQGYF. DNA of the CDR3: TGTGCCAGCAGCTTAGTAGCAGGCCAAGGGTATTTT.